This T cell receptor (beta chain) stems from a study of beta chain features in type 1 diabetes. Study-wide points: Moderately but significantly shorter TCRB CDR3s were found in Type 1 diabetes patients in all four CD4+ subsets.

About this clone: The antigen is unknown.

The authors reverse transcribed all of the isolated RNA, so sequencing captured expressed TCRB transcripts. Profiling relied on immunoSEQ multiplex PCR, and the TCRdb table lists in-frame clones only, not all of them. The data contain approximately 41,000 clones, around 63% of them seen just once; the ten biggest clones take up around 1.7%. V lost 2 bases to trimming and J lost 3 bases, with 13 bases between them. The CDR3 totals 15 residues. Germline V CDR1 and CDR2: KGHSH, LQKENI. This rearrangement joins TRBV18 to TRBJ1-1; tentatively, D is TRBD1 (5 bases). This receptor was taken from a man aged 25-45 years with type 1 diabetes. Some clones in this sample may be carry-over from other donors' samples. Sequenced sample: Tregs from blood. The CDR3 coding sequence is TGTGCCAGCTCACCAAACACAGGTTCCTACACTGAAGCTTTCTTT. This encodes CASSPNTGSYTEAFF.